Presented here are 17 T cell receptor beta chains from one specimen sequenced in a study of blood T cell repertoires in COVID-19. The table came from immunoSEQ multiplex PCR; TCRdb's copy has only in-frame clones and leaves some out. The table has approximately 230,000 clones, 90% to 95% seen once. Source material: PBMCs or T cells enriched from blood (not recorded which). These receptors all stem from a woman aged 18-29 years who had recovered from COVID-19.

This chain links TRBV12-3 or TRBV12-4 with TRBJ1-2; unclear D gene. The V end was cut by 7 bases, the J end by 8 bases, with 11 bases between. This CDR3 contains 11 residues. The CDR3 coding sequence is TGTGCCAGCACCCCCTGGGAGGGCTACACCTTC. Residues: CASTPWEGYTF.

This chain links TRBV27 with TRBJ2-4; TRBD1 aligns across 7 bases. Trimming cost V 5 bases and J 0 bases; bases outside gene matches: 10. The CDR3 loop spans 17 amino acids. Germline CDR1 reads MNHEY; CDR2 reads SMNVEV (reference sequence). CDR3 sequence (DNA): TGTGCCAGCAGTCAAAAAAGGGGGCATGGAGCCAAAAACATTCAGTACTTC. Protein product: CASSQKRGHGAKNIQYF.

The chain employs TRBV4-2 and TRBJ2-3; 10 nucleotides agree with TRBD2. This CDR3 has 16 residues. V lost 1 base, J lost 3 bases, and 4 bases stayed unmatched. CDR1 and CDR2 (germline): LGHNA, YNFKEQ. The CDR3 loop is CASSQGPAGGTDTQYF. The CDR3 DNA is TGTGCCAGCAGCCAAGGTCCAGCGGGGGGGACAGATACGCAGTATTTT.

In nucleotides, the CDR3 is TGTGCCAGCAGCCAGGAGGGACTAGTCAATGAGCAGTTCTTC. Encoded protein: CASSQEGLVNEQFF. V and J are TRBV3-1 (or the pseudogene TRBV3-2) and TRBJ2-1, with 8 bases matching TRBD2. The CDR3 has 14 residues. V lost 3 bases to trimming and J lost 6 bases; unmatched junction nucleotides: 4. Germline V lookup: CDR1 LGHDT, CDR2 YNNKEL (reference sequence).

This clone was observed once. CDR3 amino acids: CASSEGTTTREETQYF. In DNA, the CDR3 is TGTGCCAGCAGCGAAGGGACTACCACCCGCGAAGAGACCCAGTACTTC. The gene calls are TRBV9 and TRBJ2-5, with 7 bases aligning to TRBD2. Germline V lookup: CDR1 SGDLS, CDR2 YYNGEE. This CDR3 contains 16 residues. Losses at the gene ends were 3 bases for V and 3 bases for J; bases not matched to a gene: 11.

This clone was picked up one time. The chain is built from TRBV19 and TRBJ1-5; weak D call: TRBD1 (5 bases). Per the germline V gene, CDR1 is LNHDA and CDR2 is SQIVND (reference sequence). Between the trimmed V and J ends, which lost 4 bases and 6 bases, there was a span of 19 bases. The CDR3 is made up of 16 amino acids. The CDR3 is CASSNQLGRATQPQHF. The CDR3 nucleotides read TGTGCCAGTAGTAATCAATTGGGCAGGGCAACTCAGCCCCAGCATTTT.

J is TRBJ2-3 and V is TRBV3-1 (or the pseudogene TRBV3-2); D possibly corresponds to TRBD2 (5 bases). The length of the CDR3 is 12 residues. Germline CDR1 and CDR2: LGHDT and YNNKEL (reference sequence). Trimming shortened V by 4 bases and J by 5 bases, and 7 bases separated the two germline ends. The CDR3 coding sequence is TGTGCCAGCAGCCCTGGAGGAGATACGCAGTATTTT. Protein: CASSPGGDTQYF.

The J gene is TRBJ1-2, the V gene TRBV28, with TRBD1 identical over 7 bases. With V trimmed by 3 bases and J by 6 bases, 7 bases remained unmatched. The V gene's germline CDR1 is MDHEN and CDR2 SYDVKM. The CDR3 totals 14 residues. The CDR3 DNA reads as TGTGCCAGCAGTTTGGCGACAGGGTATAATGGCTACACCTTC. Its protein is CASSLATGYNGYTF.

This chain uses TRBV19 with TRBJ1-4, with 8 bases lining up with TRBD1. CDR3 size: 15 residues. Germline V gene sequence: CDR1 LNHDA, CDR2 SQIVND (reference sequence). V lost 4 bases, J lost 2 bases, and 3 bases stayed unmatched. CDR3 loop: CASSTRQGTNEKLFF. The CDR3 bases are TGTGCCAGTAGTACGCGACAGGGGACTAATGAAAAACTGTTTTTT.

This chain links TRBV19 with TRBJ2-1; 12 bases agree with TRBD2. After removal of 4 bases from V and 8 bases from J, the junction contained 6 bases not matched to a gene. The CDR3 extends over 15 amino acids. Per the germline V gene, CDR1 is LNHDA and CDR2 is SQIVND (reference sequence). CDR3 residues: CASSTRTSGIDEQFF. Written as DNA, the CDR3 is TGTGCCAGTAGTACGAGGACTAGCGGGATAGATGAGCAGTTCTTC.

The chain uses TRBV25-1 and TRBJ1-4, with D perhaps matching TRBD1 (5 bases). The CDR3 sequence is 15 residues long. Trimming took 3 bases from V and 0 from J, leaving 8 bases between them. The germline V gene has CDR1 MGHDK and CDR2 SYGVNS. The CDR3 nucleotides are TGTGCCAGCAGTGACGACAGTGCAACTAATGAAAAACTGTTTTTT. Amino acid sequence: CASSDDSATNEKLFF. Variable domain in full (rest from reference TRBV25-1 and TRBJ1-4): EADIYQTPRYLVIGTGKKITLECSQTMGHDKMYWYQQDPGMELHLIHYSYGVNSTEKGDLSSESTVSRIRTEHFPLTLESARPSHTSQYLCASSDDSATNEKLFFGSGTQLSVL.

The chain is built from TRBV14 and TRBJ2-1; TRBD2 agrees at 8 bases. V lost 4 bases, J lost 6 bases, and 5 bases stayed unmatched. Germline assignment: CDR1 SGHDN and CDR2 FVKESK. CDR3 length: 14 residues. CDR3 sequence reads: CASSPLGLANEQFF. CDR3 DNA: TGTGCCAGCAGCCCTCTAGGACTAGCCAATGAGCAGTTCTTC. The complete variable domain, with remaining parts taken from reference TRBV14 and TRBJ2-1, reads EAGVTQFPSHSVIEKGQTVTLRCDPISGHDNLYWYRRVMGKEIKFLLHFVKESKQDESGMPNNRFLAERTGGTYSTLKVQPAELEDSGVYFCASSPLGLANEQFFGPGTRLTVL.

The chain combines TRBV7-9 with TRBJ2-7; D remains ambiguous. The CDR3 is made up of 13 amino acids. Germline values: CDR1 SEHNR, CDR2 FQNEAQ (reference sequence). V was trimmed by 2 bases and J by 3 bases, leaving 8 bases between them. CDR3: CASSLRISYEQYF. The CDR3 region has the DNA TGTGCCAGCAGCTTAAGAATCAGCTACGAGCAGTACTTC.

This chain's CDR3 is CASSVGSGGNTDTQYF. In DNA form, the CDR3 reads TGTGCCAGCAGCGTAGGAAGCGGGGGGAACACAGATACGCAGTATTTT. The chain uses TRBV9 and TRBJ2-3; 9 bases are a match to TRBD2. Germline CDR1 is SGDLS and CDR2 is YYNGEE. The CDR3 length is 16 residues. J was trimmed by 2 bases and V by 0 bases; bases with no gene match: 4.

The chain carries TRBV18 and TRBJ2-7, with 10 bases lining up with TRBD1. V was clipped by 5 bases and J by 6 bases; unmatched bases: 7. The CDR3 is 14 residues long. Germline lookup yields CDR1 KGHSH and CDR2 LQKENI. The CDR3 bases are TGTGCCAGCTCAGTCGGGACAGGGGAGTTCGAGCAGTACTTC. It encodes CASSVGTGEFEQYF.

V gene TRBV15 combines with J gene TRBJ1-4; 7 bases map to TRBD1. The V and J ends lost 4 bases and 5 bases, in that order; junction bases with no gene match: 4. The CDR3 has 14 amino acids. The germline gives CDR1 LNHNV, CDR2 YYDKDF (reference sequence). The CDR3 loop reads CATSNRGGNEKLFF. CDR3 nucleotides: TGTGCCACCAGCAACAGGGGCGGGAATGAAAAACTGTTTTTT.

The chain uses TRBV10-3 and TRBJ1-2; 10 positions agree with TRBD1. Germline values: CDR1 ENHRY, CDR2 SYGVKD. CDR3 length equals 13 residues. Trimming cost V 5 bases and J 8 bases; bases outside gene matches: 5. CDR3 coding DNA: TGTGCCATCAGTACCGGGACAGGGGAGGGCTACACCTTC. Translating gives CAISTGTGEGYTF.